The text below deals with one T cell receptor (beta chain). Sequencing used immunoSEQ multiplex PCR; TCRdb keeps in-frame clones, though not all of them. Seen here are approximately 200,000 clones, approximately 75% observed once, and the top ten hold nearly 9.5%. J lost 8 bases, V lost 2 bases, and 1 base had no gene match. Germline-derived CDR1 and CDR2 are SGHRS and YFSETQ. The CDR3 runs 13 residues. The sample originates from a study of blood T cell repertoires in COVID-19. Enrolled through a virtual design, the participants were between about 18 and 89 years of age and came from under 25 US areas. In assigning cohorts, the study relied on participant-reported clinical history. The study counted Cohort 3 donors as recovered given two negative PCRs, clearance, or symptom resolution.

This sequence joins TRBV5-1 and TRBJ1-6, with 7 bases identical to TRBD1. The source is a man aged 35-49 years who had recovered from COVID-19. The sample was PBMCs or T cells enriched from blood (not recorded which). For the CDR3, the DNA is TGCGCCAGCAGCTTCAGGGGGGATTCACCCCTCCACTTT. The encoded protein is CASSFRGDSPLHF.